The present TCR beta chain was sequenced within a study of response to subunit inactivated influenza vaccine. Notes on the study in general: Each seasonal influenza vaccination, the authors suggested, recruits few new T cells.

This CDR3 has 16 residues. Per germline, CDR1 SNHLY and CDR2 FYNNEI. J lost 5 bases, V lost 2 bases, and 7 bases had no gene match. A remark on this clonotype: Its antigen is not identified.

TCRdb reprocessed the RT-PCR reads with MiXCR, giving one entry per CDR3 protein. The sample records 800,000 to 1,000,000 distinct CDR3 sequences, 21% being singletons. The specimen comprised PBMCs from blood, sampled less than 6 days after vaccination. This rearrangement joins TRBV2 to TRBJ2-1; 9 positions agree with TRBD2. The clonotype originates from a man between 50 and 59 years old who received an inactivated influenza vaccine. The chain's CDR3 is CASSERGRGGHNEQFF. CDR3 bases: TGTGCCAGCAGTGAACGGGGGCGGGGGGGCCACAATGAGCAGTTCTTC.